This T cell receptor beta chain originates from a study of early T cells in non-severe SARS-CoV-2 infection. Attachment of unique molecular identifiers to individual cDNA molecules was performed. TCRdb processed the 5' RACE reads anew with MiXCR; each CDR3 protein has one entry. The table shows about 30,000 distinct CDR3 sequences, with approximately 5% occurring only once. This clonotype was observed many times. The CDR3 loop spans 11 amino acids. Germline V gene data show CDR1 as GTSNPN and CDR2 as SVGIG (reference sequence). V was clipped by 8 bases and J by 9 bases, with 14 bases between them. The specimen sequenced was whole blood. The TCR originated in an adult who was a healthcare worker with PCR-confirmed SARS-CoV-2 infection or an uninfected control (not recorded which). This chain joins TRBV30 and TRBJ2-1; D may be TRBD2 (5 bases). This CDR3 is CAGGGAFEQFF. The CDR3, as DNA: TGTGCCGGTGGAGGCGCGTTTGAGCAGTTCTTC.